This TCR beta chain was profiled in a study of T cell repertoires in cytomegalovirus infection. Study background: CMV epitopes, recently identified HLA-C-restricted and well-studied HLA-B-restricted, were used. It was the public TCR beta signatures that indicated both CMV infection and matching HLA type.

Points from the study as a whole: HLA-C-restricted, CMV-specific TCR beta clonotypes were dominant ex vivo. Of the TCR beta families, the public ones yielded a cumulative frequency that identified carriers of CMV plus the relevant HLA.

Germline V gives CDR1 MDHEN, CDR2 SYDVKM. The CDR3 length is 16 residues. V lost 4 bases, J lost 2 bases, and 8 bases stayed unmatched. TCRdb called the reads again in MiXCR, with one record for every CDR3 protein. The data show hundreds of thousands of distinct CDR3 sequences, around 30% seen once. This clonotype was observed a handful of times. Its antigen remains unknown. The chain joins TRBV28 to TRBJ2-3; 8 nucleotides align to TRBD2. This clonotype was obtained from a human donor in good health (CMV status not recorded). Some clones in this sample may be carry-over from other donors' samples. The sample in question was cultured PBMCs, obtained from culture after CMV antigen stimulation. The CDR3 protein is CASSSAGVSPTDTQYF. In DNA form, the CDR3 reads TGTGCCAGCAGTTCAGCGGGAGTCTCCCCCACAGATACGCAGTATTTT.